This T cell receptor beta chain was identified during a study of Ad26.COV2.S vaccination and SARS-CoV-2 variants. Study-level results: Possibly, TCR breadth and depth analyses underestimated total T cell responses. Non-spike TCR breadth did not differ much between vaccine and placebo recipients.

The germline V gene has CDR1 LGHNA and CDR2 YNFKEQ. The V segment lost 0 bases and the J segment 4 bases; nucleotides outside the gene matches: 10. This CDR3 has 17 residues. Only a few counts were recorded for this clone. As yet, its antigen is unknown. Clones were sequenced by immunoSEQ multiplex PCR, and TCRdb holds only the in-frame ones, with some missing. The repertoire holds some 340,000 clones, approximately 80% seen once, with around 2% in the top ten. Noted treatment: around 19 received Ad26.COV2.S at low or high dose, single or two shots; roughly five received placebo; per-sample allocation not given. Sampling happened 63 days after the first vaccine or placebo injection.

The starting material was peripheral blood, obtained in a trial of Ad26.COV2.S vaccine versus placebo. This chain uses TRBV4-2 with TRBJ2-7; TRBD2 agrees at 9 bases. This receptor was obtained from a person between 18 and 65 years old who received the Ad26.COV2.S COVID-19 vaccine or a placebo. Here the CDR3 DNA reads TGTGCCAGCAGCCAAGAAGAGTCCGGACTAGCGAAATACGAGCAGTACTTC. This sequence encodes CASSQEESGLAKYEQYF.